Below, one TCR beta chain is given with its context. The antigen is undetermined. The record originates from a study of Graves' ophthalmopathy and Graves' hyperthyroidism. In the study overall: Peripheral blood samples were taken at initial diagnosis, before any treatment.

The diagnosis combined clinical symptoms, thyroxine, TRAb, thyroid ultrasound and orbital computed tomography scans. The sequenced template was RNA, covering the TCR beta CDR3 region. RT-PCR with HTBI primers came first, then second-round multiplex PCR. TCRdb re-called the multiplex PCR reads with MiXCR, one entry per CDR3 protein. The table shows just over 600,000 distinct CDR3 sequences, with about a fifth occurring only once. Germline CDR1 reads MNHNS; CDR2 reads SASEGT. Trimming cost V 3 bases and J 6 bases, with 15 bases left between them. The CDR3 is made up of 15 amino acids. Study-wide points: Most thyroid clonotypes expanded beyond 0.001 frequency were also found in blood. Sensitivity reached 85% to 90% and specificity approximately 81% for a 13-signature model separating ophthalmopathy from stable hyperthyroidism.

The receptor was derived from a woman aged 18-29 years with stable Graves' hyperthyroidism. Some clones in this sample may be carry-over from other donors' samples. Sequenced: peripheral blood. The chain combines TRBV6-1 with TRBJ1-5, with TRBD1 as a possible D gene (6 bases). CDR3 bases: TGTGCCAGCAGTGATGACCCCTGGGGGGCTCAGCCCCAGCATTTT. Its translation: CASSDDPWGAQPQHF.